This T cell receptor beta chain originates from a study of T cell responses to AZD1222 COVID-19 vaccine. Findings and caveats of the study: Vaccination with two AZD1222 doses was followed by a rise in Spike-specific TCR breadth and depth. Females made up more of the donors, who were largely white British, and clonal diversity may have come out too low. There were vaccine-associated CD4 TCRs across spike, dominant at 160-218 and 743-854. Unmutated variant regions are reportedly the target of nearly half of TCRs that are spike-specific.

The CDR3 contains 15 residues. V dropped 6 bases and J dropped 0 bases, with 12 bases sitting between them. Germline V lookup: CDR1 SQVTM, CDR2 ANQGSEA. In the case of this clone: Its antigen is not identified.

Clones were read by immunoSEQ multiplex PCR, and TCRdb kept only the in-frame ones, dropping some. The sample contains around 120,000 clones, 85% to 95% of which appear only once. Sequenced material: peripheral blood, taken on day 0 of AZD1222 vaccination. The clonotype was recovered from an adult in good health. This chain connects TRBV29-1 to TRBJ2-6; no clear D gene. CDR3 residues: CSVRGRSSGANVLTF. The CDR3 DNA reads as TGCAGCGTCAGAGGTAGGAGCTCTGGGGCCAACGTCCTGACTTTC.